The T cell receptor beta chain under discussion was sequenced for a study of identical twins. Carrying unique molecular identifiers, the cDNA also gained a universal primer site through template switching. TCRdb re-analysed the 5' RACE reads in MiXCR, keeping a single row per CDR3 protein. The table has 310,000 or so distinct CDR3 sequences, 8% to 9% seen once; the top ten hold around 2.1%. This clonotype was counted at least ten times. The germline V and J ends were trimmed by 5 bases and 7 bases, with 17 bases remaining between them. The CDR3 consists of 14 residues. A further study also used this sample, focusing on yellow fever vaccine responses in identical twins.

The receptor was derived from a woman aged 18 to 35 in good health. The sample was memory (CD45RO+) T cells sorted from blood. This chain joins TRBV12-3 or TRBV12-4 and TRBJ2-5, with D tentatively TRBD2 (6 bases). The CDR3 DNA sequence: TGTGCCAGCAGTGCTTTAGCGGAGAGGGGGACCCAGTACTTC. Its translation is CASSALAERGTQYF.